This T cell receptor beta chain emerged from a study of blood T cell repertoires in COVID-19. Study at large: Samples taken during acute and convalescent COVID-19 were collected in the United States, Italy and Spain.

V lost 3 bases, J lost 0 bases, and 0 bases stayed unmatched. This CDR3 is 15 amino acids long. CDR1 LGHNA and CDR2 YSLEER come from the germline V gene. Source study methods: Reference gene primer amplification yielded estimated nucleated cell counts. Libraries were prepared by immunoSEQ multiplex PCR; TCRdb keeps only in-frame clonotypes and omits some of them. The DNA gave D and trimming, while V, J and clone size come from that table. Of over 200,000 clones detected, 83% appear once; the ten largest clones hold about 1.3%. The table lists this clone with a count of one. This receptor was taken from a woman in her 30s with COVID-19, enrolled during active disease. The material sequenced was peripheral blood. The rearrangement uses TRBV4-3 and TRBJ1-5; 9 positions match TRBD1. The CDR3 region is CASSQDRGSNQPQHF. CDR3 nucleotide sequence: TGCGCCAGCAGCCAGGACAGGGGTAGCAATCAGCCCCAGCATTTT.